This T cell receptor beta chain originates from a study of shared clonotypes between healthy human individuals (dated by TCRdb to between 2020 and 2021). With respect to the entire study: A few men and a couple of women, aged 18 to 49 years, made up the cohort. Leukapheresis yielded between about 0.85 and 9.5 billion PBMCs per donor. Libraries were prepared and TCR repertoires were sequenced by different laboratories using diverse techniques, in order to increase sequencing depth and limit assay-specific biases. Blood TCR repertoires of five healthy adults were deeply sequenced to estimate repertoire size and the extent of clonotype sharing between individuals. For each donor, CD4 naive and CD4 memory were each run on three plates, CD8 naive on two plates, and CD8 memory on one plate. Paper-wide results and their limitations: Across a handful of donors, approximately 5% of naive CD4, over 3% of naive CD8, 2% to 2.5% of memory CD4, and approximately 0.4% of memory CD8 clonotypes were shared. Because the study included a small number of donors, the genetic and exposure-history diversity represented was limited. Naive subsets generally had larger estimated clonotype richness than memory subsets did. Based on pairwise subsampling, the degree of clonotype sharing among donors was expected to be affected by sequencing depth. Even with the large sequencing depth, rarefaction of the sorted-subset datasets indicated that sequencing was incomplete. Sampling was restricted to blood, and TCR repertoires in tissue are likely to differ from TCR repertoires in blood. Higher generation probabilities were observed for clonotypes shared by all four sorted-subset donors than for non-shared clonotypes.

A remark on this clone: Its antigen specificity is not known. It has no much larger one-base neighbor in the sample; base qualities were not kept.

Healthy HIV-negative adults with no recently reported acute infections or vaccinations were included as donors. All donors were Caucasian adults living in Nashville, Tennessee, USA. CD4+ T cells were enriched by magnetic negative selection; naive cells were then positively selected on CD45RA, and the negative fraction formed the memory subset. Blood was collected by leukapheresis, and PBMCs were isolated by Ficoll-Histopaque density gradient centrifugation and then cryopreserved in liquid nitrogen vapor phase. Purity and quantity of every magnetically sorted T cell population were checked by analytical flow cytometry. Each sorted fraction had its genomic DNA isolated and then quantified by UV absorbance on a Nanodrop 2000c. Using the deep immunoSEQ assay, multiplex PCR amplified TCR CDR3 regions from genomic DNA. Genomic DNA extracted from each cell subset was distributed evenly over all wells of several immunoSEQ 96-well plates, and each plate served as one replicate. Each replicate PCR for sorted subsets received about 180 ng genomic DNA, equal to 30,000 or so T cell genomes. Purified libraries were measured with a Qubit 3.0 fluorometer, size-checked on a Bioanalyzer 2100, and measured again with the KAPA Library Quantification kit. Every immunoSEQ 96-well plate was sequenced on a dedicated single-read 150-cycle Illumina NextSeq 550 flow cell. In the authors' own workflow: Because the immunoSEQ output included only junctional sequences and no quality scores, the filtering could not be the same as the filtering used for full-length reads. To assign V/J genes and CDR3, sequences were annotated against IMGT germline references using PyIR, a Python wrapper for IgBLAST v1.9. Reads with weak V/J assignments (E-value above 1e-6), missing CDR3, stop codons, out-of-frame junctions, or ambiguous translated residues were removed. V3J clonotypes were defined as sequences sharing the same inferred V gene, J gene, and CDR3 amino acid sequence. To compute the percentage overlap between repertoires, the number of shared unique clonotypes was divided by the size of the smaller repertoire. Repertoire richness was assessed with RTK rarefaction, the Chao1 estimator, and Recon v2.1 estimates of unobserved clonotypes. Generation probabilities for all TCRbeta clonotypes obtained by the gDNA method from a few donors were computed using OLGA. TCRdb obtained this table from immuneACCESS and retained in-frame rearrangements with V and J assigned. These tables miss some clones; where compared with another copy, unresolved V genes account for less than half of the shortfall, and the remainder is unexplained. That table supplies the V and J calls and clone size; D and trimming were determined from the DNA. The sample table contains roughly 1,100,000 clones; only one count was recorded for roughly 70% of them. The top ten clonotypes cover around 1.4% of the sample.

The receptor's source is a man aged 18 to 30 in good health. The source material was memory CD4+ T cells sorted from blood. The cell subset or site label, as the study defines it: CD45RA-negative fraction.

The encoded CDR3 is CASSLGLDGVNEQYF. The DNA sequence is TGCGCCAGCAGCTTGGGTTTGGATGGGGTCAACGAGCAGTACTTC. This receptor chain uses TRBV5-1 and TRBJ2-7; confidence is insufficient to name the D gene. The CDR3 has 15 amino acids, counting the end cysteine and phenylalanine. The entry retains the CDR3 DNA only, 45 bases that are in frame from base 1. The V and J ends are trimmed by 0 bases and 5 bases, leaving 15 bases between them. Reading the germline V gene gives CDR1 SGHRS and CDR2 YFSETQ.